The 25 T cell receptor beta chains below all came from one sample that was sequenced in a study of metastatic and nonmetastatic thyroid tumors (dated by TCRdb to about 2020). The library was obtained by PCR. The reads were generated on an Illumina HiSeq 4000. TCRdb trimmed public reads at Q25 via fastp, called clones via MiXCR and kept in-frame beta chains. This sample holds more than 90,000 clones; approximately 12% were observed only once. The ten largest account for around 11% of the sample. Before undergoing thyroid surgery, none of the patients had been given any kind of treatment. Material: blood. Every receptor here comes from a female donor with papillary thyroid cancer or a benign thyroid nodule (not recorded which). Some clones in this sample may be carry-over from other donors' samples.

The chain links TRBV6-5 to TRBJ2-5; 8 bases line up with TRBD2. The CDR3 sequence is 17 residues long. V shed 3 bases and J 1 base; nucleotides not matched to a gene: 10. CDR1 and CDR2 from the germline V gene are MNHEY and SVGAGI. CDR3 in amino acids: CASSYFRAGATQETQYF. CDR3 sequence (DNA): TGTGCCAGCAGTTATTTCAGAGCGGGGGCTACCCAAGAGACCCAGTACTTC.

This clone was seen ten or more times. CDR3 DNA: TGTGCCTGGACCTTGGGACAGGTCTATGGCTACACCTTC. Its translation is CAWTLGQVYGYTF. The gene calls are TRBV30 and TRBJ1-2, with 8 bases that match TRBD1. Looked up from germline, CDR1 is GTSNPN and CDR2 is SVGIG (reference sequence). This CDR3 has 13 amino acids. The junction had 5 bases not matched to a gene; V was cut back by 4 bases and J by 4 bases.

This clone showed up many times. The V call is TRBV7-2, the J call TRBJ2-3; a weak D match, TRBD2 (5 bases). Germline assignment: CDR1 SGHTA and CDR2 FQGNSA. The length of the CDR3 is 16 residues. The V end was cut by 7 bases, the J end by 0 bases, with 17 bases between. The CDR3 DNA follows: TGTGCCAGCACCCCGGGGATCTCGTCTAGCACAGATACGCAGTATTTT. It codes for CASTPGISSSTDTQYF.

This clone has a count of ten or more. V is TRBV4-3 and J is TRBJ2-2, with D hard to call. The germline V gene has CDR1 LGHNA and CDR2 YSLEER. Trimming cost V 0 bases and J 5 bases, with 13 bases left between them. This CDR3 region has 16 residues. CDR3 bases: TGCGCCAGCAGCCAAGAGCCCCGGATGGGTACCGGGGAGCTGTTTTTT. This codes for CASSQEPRMGTGELFF.

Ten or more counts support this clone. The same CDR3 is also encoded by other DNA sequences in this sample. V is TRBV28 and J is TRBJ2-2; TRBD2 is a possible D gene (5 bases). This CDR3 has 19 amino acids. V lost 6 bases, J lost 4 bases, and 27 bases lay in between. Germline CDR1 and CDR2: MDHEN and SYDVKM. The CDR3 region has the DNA TGTGCCAGCAGCAACGCCTATTCCGGGAATATGCGAGGCACCGGGGAGCTGTTTTTT. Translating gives CASSNAYSGNMRGTGELFF.

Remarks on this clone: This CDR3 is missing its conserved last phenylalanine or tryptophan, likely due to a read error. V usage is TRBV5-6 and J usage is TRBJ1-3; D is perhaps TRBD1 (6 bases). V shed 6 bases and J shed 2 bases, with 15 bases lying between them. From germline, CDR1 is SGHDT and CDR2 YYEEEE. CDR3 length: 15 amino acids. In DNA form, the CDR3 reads TGTGCCAGCAACCCCGCGTACAGGGCTGGAAACACCATATATTCT. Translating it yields CASNPAYRAGNTIYS.

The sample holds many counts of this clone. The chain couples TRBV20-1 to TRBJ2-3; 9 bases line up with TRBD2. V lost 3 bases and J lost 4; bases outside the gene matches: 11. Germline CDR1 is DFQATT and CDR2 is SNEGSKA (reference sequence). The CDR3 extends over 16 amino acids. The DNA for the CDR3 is TGCAGTGCTAGTTTGGTGGCGGGAGGGCTGGCAGATACGCAGTATTTT. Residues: CSASLVAGGLADTQYF.

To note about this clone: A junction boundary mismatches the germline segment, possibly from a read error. As DNA, the CDR3 is TGTGCCATCAGTTCCCCCGCAGATGCGCAGTATTTT. Translated: CAISSPADAQYF. The chain employs TRBV6-1 and TRBJ2-3; the D is unclear. Germline loops: CDR1 MNHNS, CDR2 SASEGT. The CDR3 spans 12 residues.

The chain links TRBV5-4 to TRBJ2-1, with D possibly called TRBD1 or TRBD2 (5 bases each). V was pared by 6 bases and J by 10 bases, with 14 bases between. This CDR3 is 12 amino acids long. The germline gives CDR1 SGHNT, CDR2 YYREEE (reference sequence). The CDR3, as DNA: TGTGCCAGCATGGGGACGGGGAAAGAGCAGTTCTTC. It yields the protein CASMGTGKEQFF.

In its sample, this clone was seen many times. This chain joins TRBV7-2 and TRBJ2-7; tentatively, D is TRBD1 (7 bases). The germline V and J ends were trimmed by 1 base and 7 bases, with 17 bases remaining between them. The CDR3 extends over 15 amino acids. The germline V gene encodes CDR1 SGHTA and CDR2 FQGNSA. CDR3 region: CASSLGHRGGGEQYF. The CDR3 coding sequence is TGTGCCAGCAGCTTAGGACACAGGGGAGGAGGAGAGCAGTACTTC.

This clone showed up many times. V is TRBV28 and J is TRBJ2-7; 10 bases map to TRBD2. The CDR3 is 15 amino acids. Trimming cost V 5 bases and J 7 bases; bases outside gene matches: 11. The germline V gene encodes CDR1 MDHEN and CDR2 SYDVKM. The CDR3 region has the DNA TGTGCCAGCAGTCCCCCCCCTAGCGGGAGTGGAGAGCAGTACTTC. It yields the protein CASSPPPSGSGEQYF.

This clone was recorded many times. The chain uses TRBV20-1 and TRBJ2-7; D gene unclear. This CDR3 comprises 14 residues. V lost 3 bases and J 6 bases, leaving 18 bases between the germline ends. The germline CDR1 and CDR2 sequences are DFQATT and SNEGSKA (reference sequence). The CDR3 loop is CSARAGVIPAEQYF. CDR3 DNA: TGCAGTGCTAGGGCTGGGGTTATCCCTGCCGAGCAGTACTTC.

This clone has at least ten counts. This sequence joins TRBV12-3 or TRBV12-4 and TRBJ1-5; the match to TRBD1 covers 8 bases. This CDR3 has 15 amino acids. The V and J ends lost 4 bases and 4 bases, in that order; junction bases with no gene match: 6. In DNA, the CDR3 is TGTGCCAGCAGTTCGACAGGGGTTGGAAATCAGCCCCAGCATTTT. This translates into CASSSTGVGNQPQHF.

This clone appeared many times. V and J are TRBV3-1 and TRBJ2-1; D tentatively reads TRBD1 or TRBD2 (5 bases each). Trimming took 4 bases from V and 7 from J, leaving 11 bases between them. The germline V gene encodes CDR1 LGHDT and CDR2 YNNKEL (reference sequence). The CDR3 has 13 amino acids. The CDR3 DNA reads TGTGCCAGCAGCCCCGCGTGGGGGAATGAGCAGTTCTTC. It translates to CASSPAWGNEQFF.

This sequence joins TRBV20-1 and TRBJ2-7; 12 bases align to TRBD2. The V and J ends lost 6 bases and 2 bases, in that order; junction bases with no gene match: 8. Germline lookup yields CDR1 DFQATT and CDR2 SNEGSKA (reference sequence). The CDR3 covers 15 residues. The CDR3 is CSATRTSGDTYEQYF. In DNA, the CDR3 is TGCAGTGCCACCAGGACTAGCGGGGACACCTACGAGCAGTACTTC.

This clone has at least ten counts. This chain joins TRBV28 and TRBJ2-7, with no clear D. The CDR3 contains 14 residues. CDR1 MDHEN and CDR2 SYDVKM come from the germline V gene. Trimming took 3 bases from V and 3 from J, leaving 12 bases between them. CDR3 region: CASSFISRIYEQYF. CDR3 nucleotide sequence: TGTGCCAGCAGTTTCATCAGTAGAATCTACGAGCAGTACTTC.

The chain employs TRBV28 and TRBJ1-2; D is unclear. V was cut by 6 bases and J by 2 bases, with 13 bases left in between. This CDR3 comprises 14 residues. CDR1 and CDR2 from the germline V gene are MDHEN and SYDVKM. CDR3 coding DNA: TGTGCCAGCAGCCCCCGGAATGAGAACTATGGCTACACCTTC. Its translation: CASSPRNENYGYTF.

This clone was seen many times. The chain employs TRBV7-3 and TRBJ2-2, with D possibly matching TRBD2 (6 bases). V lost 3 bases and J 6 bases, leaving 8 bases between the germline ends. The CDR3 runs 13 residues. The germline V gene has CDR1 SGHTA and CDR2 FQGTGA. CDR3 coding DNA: TGTGCCAGCAGCTTCGGGGAGGCCGGGGAGCTGTTTTTT. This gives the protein CASSFGEAGELFF.

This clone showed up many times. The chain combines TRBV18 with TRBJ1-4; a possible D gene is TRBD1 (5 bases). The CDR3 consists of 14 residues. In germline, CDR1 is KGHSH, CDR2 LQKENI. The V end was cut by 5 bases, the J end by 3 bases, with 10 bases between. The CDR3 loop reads CASSNRFANEKLFF. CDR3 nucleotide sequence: TGTGCCAGCTCAAACAGGTTCGCTAATGAAAAACTGTTTTTT.

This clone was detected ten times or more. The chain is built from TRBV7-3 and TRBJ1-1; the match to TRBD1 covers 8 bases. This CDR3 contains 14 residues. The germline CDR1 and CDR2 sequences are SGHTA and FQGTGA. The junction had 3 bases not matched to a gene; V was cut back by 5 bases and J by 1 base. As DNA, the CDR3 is TGTGCCAGCAGCGAACAGGGGGGGAACACTGAAGCTTTCTTT. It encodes CASSEQGGNTEAFF.

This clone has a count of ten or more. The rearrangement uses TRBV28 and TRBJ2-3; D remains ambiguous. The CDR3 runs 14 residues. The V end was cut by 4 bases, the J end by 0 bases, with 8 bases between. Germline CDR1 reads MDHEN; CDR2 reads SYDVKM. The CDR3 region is CASSSTRSTDTQYF. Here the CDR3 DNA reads TGTGCCAGCAGTTCGACACGTAGCACAGATACGCAGTATTTT.

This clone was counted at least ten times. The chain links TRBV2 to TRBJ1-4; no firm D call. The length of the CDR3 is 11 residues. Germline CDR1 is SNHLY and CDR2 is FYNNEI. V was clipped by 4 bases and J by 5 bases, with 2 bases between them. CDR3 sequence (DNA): TGTGCCAGCAGTGCCAATGAAAAACTGTTTTTT. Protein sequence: CASSANEKLFF.

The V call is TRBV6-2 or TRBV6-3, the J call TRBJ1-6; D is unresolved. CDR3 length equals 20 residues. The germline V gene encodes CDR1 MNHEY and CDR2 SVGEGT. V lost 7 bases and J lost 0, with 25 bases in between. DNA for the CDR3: TGTGCCAGCATGCCCACTTTGACATGGAGGTTTAACTCCTATAATTCACCCCTCCACTTT. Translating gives CASMPTLTWRFNSYNSPLHF.

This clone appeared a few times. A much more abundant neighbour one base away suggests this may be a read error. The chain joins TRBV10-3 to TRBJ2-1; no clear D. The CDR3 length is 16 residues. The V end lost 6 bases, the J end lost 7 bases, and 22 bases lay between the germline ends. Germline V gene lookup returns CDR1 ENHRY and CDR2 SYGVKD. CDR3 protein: CAISLESRIGRNEQFF. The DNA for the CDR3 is TGTGCCATCAGCCTGGAGTCCAGGATCGGTCGTAATGAGCAGTTCTTC.

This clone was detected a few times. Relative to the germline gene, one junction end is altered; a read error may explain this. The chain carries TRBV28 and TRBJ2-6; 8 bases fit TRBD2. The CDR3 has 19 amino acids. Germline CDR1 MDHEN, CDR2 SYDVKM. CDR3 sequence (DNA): TGTGCCAGTAGTTTGGCGGGGACGGGAGGGATCTCTGGGGCCAACGTCCTGACTTTC. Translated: CASSLAGTGGISGANVLTF.